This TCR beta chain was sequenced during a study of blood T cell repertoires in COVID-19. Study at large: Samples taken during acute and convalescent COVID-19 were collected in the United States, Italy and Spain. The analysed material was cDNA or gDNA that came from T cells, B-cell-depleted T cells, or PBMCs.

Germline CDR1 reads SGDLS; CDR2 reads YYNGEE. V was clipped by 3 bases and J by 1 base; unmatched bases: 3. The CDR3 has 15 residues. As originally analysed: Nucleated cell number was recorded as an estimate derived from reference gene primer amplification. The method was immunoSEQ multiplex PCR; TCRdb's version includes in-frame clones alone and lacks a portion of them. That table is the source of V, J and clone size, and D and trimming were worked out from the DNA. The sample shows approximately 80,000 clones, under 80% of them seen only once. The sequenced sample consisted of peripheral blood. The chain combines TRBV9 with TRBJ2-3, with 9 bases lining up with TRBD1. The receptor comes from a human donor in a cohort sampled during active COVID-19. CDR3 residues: CASSARTGGTDTQYF. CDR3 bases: TGTGCCAGCAGCGCCAGGACAGGGGGCACAGATACGCAGTATTTT.